This T cell receptor (beta chain) was sequenced for a study of T cells in Graves' hyperthyroidism and ophthalmopathy. It was considered stable Graves' hyperthyroidism when ophthalmopathy did not progress within 18 months. 10 ml fresh peripheral blood yielded the PBMCs. There were TCR beta CDR3 regions amplified from RNA transcripts. TCR CDR3 underwent first-round RT-PCR with the HTBI primer set. Each CDR3 protein is one row after TCRdb ran MiXCR on the multiplex PCR reads. The sample has under 350,000 distinct CDR3 sequences, over 20% seen once; the top ten hold 50% to 65%. At least ten counts were recorded for this clonotype. Antigen specificity is unknown. Whole-study results and caveats: Blood shared most expanded thyroid clonotypes above 0.001. Before onset, ophthalmopathy was predicted by the model a median approximately 6.5 months earlier.

The sequenced sample was blood. The sequence derives from a woman aged 50 to 60 with Graves' hyperthyroidism.

The CDR3 nucleotides read TGTGCCAGCAGACATACAGGGAGCACCGGGGAGCTGTTTTTT. It specifies CASRHTGSTGELFF. This sequence joins TRBV12-3 or TRBV12-4 and TRBJ2-2; D perhaps matches TRBD1 (6 bases). The V gene lost 6 bases and the J gene lost 4 bases, with 12 bases spanning the gap. This CDR3 spans 14 amino acids.